The 21 T cell receptor beta chains given below trace back to one sample, sequenced in a study of CXCR3-negative and CXCR3-positive naive CD8 T cells. Study-wide results and caveats: The TRB CDR3s that CXCR3-positive naive cells carried were more hydrophobic than those of CXCR3-negative naive cells.

These TCRs' antigens remain unknown. It was by 5' RACE with UMI labels that the TRB cDNA libraries were prepared. TCRdb re-analyzed the 5' RACE reads; it lists each CDR3 protein once, without DNA. The sample shows under 75,000 distinct CDR3 sequences, and about 0.7% sits with its ten largest clones. The sequencing sample was made of naive CXCR3+ CD8+ T cells from blood. Noted subset: CD45RO-CCR7+CD27+CD95- naive CD8+ T cells expressing CXCR3 (TNR3+). The receptors were sampled from a human donor in good health. Some clones in this sample may be carry-over from other donors' samples.

The rearrangement uses TRBV29-1 and TRBJ2-2. Germline V lookup: CDR1 SQVTM, CDR2 ANQGSEA. The CDR3 extends over 12 amino acids. The CDR3 spells CSVADPTGELFF.

The chain uses TRBV27 and TRBJ2-3; TCRdb's D call, TRBD1, is unchecked because there is no DNA. In germline, CDR1 is MNHEY, CDR2 SMNVEV (reference sequence). The CDR3 runs to 13 residues. The CDR3 reads CASTRSGGDTQYF.

The gene calls are TRBV12-3 or TRBV12-4 and TRBJ2-3. This CDR3 has 14 amino acids. The CDR3 loop reads CASSSSGVINTQYF.

V is TRBV29-1 and J is TRBJ2-3; checking the TCRdb D call of TRBD1 is not possible without DNA. The germline gives CDR1 SQVTM, CDR2 ANQGSEA. This CDR3 region has 15 residues. CDR3 sequence: CSVEDWGGNTDTQYF.

The chain combines TRBV7-8 with TRBJ2-1; with no DNA, the TCRdb D assignment of TRBD1 cannot be verified. Germline V gene data show CDR1 as SGHVS and CDR2 as FQNEAQ. The CDR3 has 17 residues. CDR3 amino acids: CASSLERGLGSYNEQFF.

This chain uses TRBV4-3 with TRBJ2-2; lacking DNA, the TRBD1 call made by TCRdb goes unchecked. This CDR3 comprises 17 residues. CDR1 is LGHNA, CDR2 YSLEER, per germline. The CDR3 region is CASSQVDRGPLAGELFF.

V gene TRBV5-5 combines with J gene TRBJ2-2; the TCRdb call, TRBD1, lacks DNA for checking. CDR1 and CDR2 (germline): SGHKS, YYEKEE (reference sequence). This CDR3 spans 18 amino acids. This chain's CDR3 is CASSSSRDRVAGTGELFF.

This rearrangement joins TRBV29-1 to TRBJ2-2; TCRdb calls TRBD2, which cannot be checked without DNA. The CDR3 runs 15 residues. Per the germline V gene, CDR1 is SQVTM and CDR2 is ANQGSEA. CDR3 region: CSVADSGGGTGELFF.

The chain uses TRBV13 and TRBJ2-7; checking the TCRdb D call of TRBD1 is not possible without DNA. The CDR3 contains 14 residues. Germline CDR1 PRHDT, CDR2 FYEKMQ (reference sequence). CDR3 sequence reads: CASSTDRGADEQYF.

J is TRBJ2-3 and V is TRBV7-8. CDR3 length equals 15 residues. Germline V gives CDR1 SGHVS, CDR2 FQNEAQ. The CDR3 is CASSFLIEGTDTQYF.

The V and J genes are TRBV7-7 and TRBJ2-1; TCRdb selects TRBD2, and the lack of DNA leaves this call unchecked. This CDR3 spans 13 amino acids. Germline assignment: CDR1 SSHAT and CDR2 FNYEAQ (reference sequence). CDR3 sequence reads: CAVSGGLYNEQFF. Drawing the rest from reference TRBV7-7 and TRBJ2-1, the complete variable domain is GAGVSQSPRYKVTKRGQDVTLRCDPISSHATLYWYQQALGQGPEFLTYFNYEAQPDKSGLPSDRFSAERPEGSISTLTIQRTEQRDSAMYRCAVSGGLYNEQFFGPGTRLTVL.

CDR3 amino acids: CASSQDRIENQPQHF. V usage is TRBV4-3 and J usage is TRBJ1-5. There are 15 residues in the CDR3. Germline lookup yields CDR1 LGHNA and CDR2 YSLEER.

The V call is TRBV4-1, the J call TRBJ2-7; without DNA, the TCRdb call of TRBD1 cannot be checked. The CDR3 covers 13 residues. The germline V gene encodes CDR1 MGHRA and CDR2 YSYEKL. This CDR3 reads CASSRQGAYEQYF.

The chain uses TRBV20-1 and TRBJ2-6; as DNA is missing, the TRBD1 call by TCRdb cannot be tested. The CDR3 contains 16 residues. The germline gives CDR1 DFQATT, CDR2 SNEGSKA (reference sequence). The CDR3 loop is CSASKQGQAGANVLTF.

This chain connects TRBV7-8 to TRBJ1-4; TCRdb picks TRBD1, but there is no DNA to check that call. Germline CDR1 reads SGHVS; CDR2 reads FQNEAQ. The CDR3 has 13 residues. CDR3 residues: CASSMGPTEKLFF.

CDR3 residues: CASSLARRPGEQYF. The V and J genes are TRBV7-9 and TRBJ2-7; TCRdb proposes TRBD2, but this gene call is untestable without DNA. This CDR3 spans 14 amino acids. Germline CDR1 SEHNR, CDR2 FQNEAQ (reference sequence).

V is TRBV14 and J is TRBJ2-2; checking the TCRdb D call of TRBD2 is not possible without DNA. There are 16 residues in the CDR3. CDR1 is SGHDN and CDR2 is FVKESK in the germline V gene. The CDR3 reads CASSQDFPINTGELFF.

The chain has TRBV5-1 and TRBJ2-7; with no DNA, the TCRdb D assignment of TRBD1 cannot be verified. The CDR3 spans 15 residues. The V gene's germline CDR1 is SGHRS and CDR2 YFSETQ. The CDR3 sequence: CASCSSGQGSYEQYF.

V is TRBV7-2 and J is TRBJ1-2; without DNA, the TCRdb call of TRBD1 cannot be checked. The length of the CDR3 is 14 residues. Looked up from germline, CDR1 is SGHTA and CDR2 is FQGNSA. The CDR3 sequence is CASILVDRADGYTF.

V and J are TRBV7-3 and TRBJ2-1; TCRdb's D gene call, TRBD2, goes unchecked for lack of DNA. The germline V gene has CDR1 SGHTA and CDR2 FQGTGA. The CDR3 length is 15 residues. The CDR3 is CASSTARGDYNEQFF.

The chain is built from TRBV23-1 and TRBJ2-5; lacking DNA, the TRBD1 call made by TCRdb goes unchecked. TRBV23-1 carries the ORF label, with uncertain function. The CDR3 covers 16 residues. CDR3 sequence reads: CASSLLGRKRGGIRYF.